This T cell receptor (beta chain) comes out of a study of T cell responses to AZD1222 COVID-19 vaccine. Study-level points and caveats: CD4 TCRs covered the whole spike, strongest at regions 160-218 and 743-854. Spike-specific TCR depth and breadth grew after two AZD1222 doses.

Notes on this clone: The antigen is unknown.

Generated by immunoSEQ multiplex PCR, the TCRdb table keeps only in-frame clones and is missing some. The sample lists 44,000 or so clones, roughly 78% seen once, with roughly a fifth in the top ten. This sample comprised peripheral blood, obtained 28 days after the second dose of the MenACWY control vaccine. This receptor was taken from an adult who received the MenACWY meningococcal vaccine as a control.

Written as DNA, the CDR3 is TGCAGCGTTGTGTCCCGCGTGAACACTGAAGCTTTCTTT. Its translation: CSVVSRVNTEAFF. This chain uses TRBV29-1 with TRBJ1-1, with D hard to call. CDR1 and CDR2 (germline): SQVTM, ANQGSEA. The length of the CDR3 is 13 residues. V was clipped by 4 bases and J by 0 bases, with 9 bases between them.